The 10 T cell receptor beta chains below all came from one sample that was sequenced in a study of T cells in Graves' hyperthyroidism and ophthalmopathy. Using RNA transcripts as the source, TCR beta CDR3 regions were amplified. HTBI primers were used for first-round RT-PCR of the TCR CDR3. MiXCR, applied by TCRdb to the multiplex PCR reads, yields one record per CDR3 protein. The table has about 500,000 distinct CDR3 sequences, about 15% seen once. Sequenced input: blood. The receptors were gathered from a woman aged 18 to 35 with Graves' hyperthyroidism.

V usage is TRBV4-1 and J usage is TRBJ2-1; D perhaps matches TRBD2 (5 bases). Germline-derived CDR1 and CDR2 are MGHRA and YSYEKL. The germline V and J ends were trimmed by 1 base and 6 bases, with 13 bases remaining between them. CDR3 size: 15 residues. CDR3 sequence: CASSQGASLGNEQFF. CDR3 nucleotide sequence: TGCGCCAGCAGCCAAGGGGCTAGCCTAGGCAATGAGCAGTTCTTC.

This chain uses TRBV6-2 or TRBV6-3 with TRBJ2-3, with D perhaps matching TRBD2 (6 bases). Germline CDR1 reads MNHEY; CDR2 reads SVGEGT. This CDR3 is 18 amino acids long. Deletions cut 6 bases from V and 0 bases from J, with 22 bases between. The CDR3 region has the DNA TGTGCCAGCAGCCCCAGGAAATATTCGCGGGAAAGCACAGATACGCAGTATTTT. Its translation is CASSPRKYSRESTDTQYF.

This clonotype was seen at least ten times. CDR3 protein: CASSGGGGVAYNEQFF. The CDR3 coding sequence is TGTGCCAGCAGTGGGGGTGGGGGGGTCGCCTACAATGAGCAGTTCTTC. The chain has TRBV12-3 or TRBV12-4 and TRBJ2-1, with 7 bases lining up with TRBD2. The CDR3 length is 16 residues. The ends lost 5 bases at V and 2 bases at J; junction bases unmatched: 9.

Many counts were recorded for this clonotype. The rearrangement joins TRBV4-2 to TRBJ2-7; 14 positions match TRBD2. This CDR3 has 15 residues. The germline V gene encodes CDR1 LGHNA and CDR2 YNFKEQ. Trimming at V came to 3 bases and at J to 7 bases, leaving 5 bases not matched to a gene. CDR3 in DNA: TGTGCCAGCAGCCAGGGACTAGCGGGAGAAGGAGAGCAGTACTTC. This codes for CASSQGLAGEGEQYF.

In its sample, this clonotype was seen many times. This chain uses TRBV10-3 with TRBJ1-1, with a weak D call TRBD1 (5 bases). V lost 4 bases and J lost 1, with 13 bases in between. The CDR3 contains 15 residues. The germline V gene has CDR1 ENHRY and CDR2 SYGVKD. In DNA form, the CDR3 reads TGTGCCATCAGTGGGCAGGGAGTGAAGAACACTGAAGCTTTCTTT. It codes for CAISGQGVKNTEAFF.

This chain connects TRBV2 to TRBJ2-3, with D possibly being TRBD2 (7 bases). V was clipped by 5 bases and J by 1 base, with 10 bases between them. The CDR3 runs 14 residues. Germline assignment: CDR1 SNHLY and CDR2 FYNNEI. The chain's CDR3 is CASSRGGGTDTQYF. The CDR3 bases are TGTGCCAGCAGTAGGGGGGGTGGCACAGATACGCAGTATTTT.

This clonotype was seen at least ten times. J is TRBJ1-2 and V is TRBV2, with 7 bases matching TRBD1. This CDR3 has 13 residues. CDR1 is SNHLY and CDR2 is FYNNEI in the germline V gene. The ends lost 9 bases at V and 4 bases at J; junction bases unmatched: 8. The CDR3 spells CARRGQVGYGYTF. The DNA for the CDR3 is TGTGCCAGAAGAGGACAGGTCGGCTATGGCTACACCTTC.

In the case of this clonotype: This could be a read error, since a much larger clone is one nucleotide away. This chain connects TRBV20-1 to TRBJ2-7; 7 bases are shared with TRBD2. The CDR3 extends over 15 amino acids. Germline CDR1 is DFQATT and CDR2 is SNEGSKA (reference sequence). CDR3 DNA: TGCAGTGCTGGAGATCCGGCTAGCGGAACCTACGAGCAGTACTTC. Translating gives CSAGDPASGTYEQYF.

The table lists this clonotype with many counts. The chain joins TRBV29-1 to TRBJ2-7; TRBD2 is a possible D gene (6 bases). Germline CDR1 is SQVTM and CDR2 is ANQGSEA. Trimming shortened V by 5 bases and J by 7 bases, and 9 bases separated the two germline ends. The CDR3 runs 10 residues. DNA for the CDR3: TGCAGCGTTAAGGGAGGAGAGCAGTACGTC. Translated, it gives CSVKGGEQYV.

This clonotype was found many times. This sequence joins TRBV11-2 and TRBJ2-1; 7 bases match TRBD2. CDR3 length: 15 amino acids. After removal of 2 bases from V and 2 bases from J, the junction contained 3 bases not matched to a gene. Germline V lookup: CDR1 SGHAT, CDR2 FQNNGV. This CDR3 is CASSLISGAYNEQFF. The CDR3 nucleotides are TGTGCCAGCAGCTTAATCAGCGGGGCCTACAATGAGCAGTTCTTC.